This T cell receptor beta chain was profiled in a study of blood T cells in healthy people across ages (dated by TCRdb to 2013 to 2016). As for the study more broadly: In model experiments, template switching captured about one uniquely barcoded TCR beta cDNA molecule for every two T cells. Four age groups were formed from the donors: young (average about 15 years), middle-aged (around 37), aged (about 68) and long-lived (roughly 81). Using the same blood draw, the study looked at two additional independent replicas of 1 million unique cDNA reads for two donors, one aged 18 to 30 and the other aged 80 or older. To avoid experimental bias, donors of different ages were distributed randomly across sequencing lanes. To track age-related changes in TCR beta repertoire diversity, the study relied on deep sequencing normalized with unique cDNA molecular identifiers.

Per the germline V gene, MNHNS is the CDR1 and SASEGT is the CDR2. V is pruned by 6 bases and J by 3 bases, leaving 11 bases of the junction without a gene match. From its cysteine to its phenylalanine, the CDR3 spans 16 amino acids. The only DNA kept is the CDR3, 48 bases in frame from the first base. The 35 to 40 donors, aged 6 to 90 years, were systemically healthy Caucasian individuals from Russia. About 9.8 milliliters of peripheral blood were drawn from each donor into EDTA-treated Vacutainer tubes. Ficoll-Paque density-gradient centrifugation was used to isolate PBMCs, with at least 7 million per sample. Total RNA, at least 6 micrograms per sample, was extracted from PBMCs with Trizol reagent. For every donor, flow cytometry on a PBMC aliquot measured the percentage of naive CD45RAhigh/CD27high T cells. Libraries came from 5' RACE. Sequencing was performed on an Illumina HiSeq 2500. The second PCR ran for about 7 to 11 cycles and used a J-beta primer mix along with a sample-barcoded 5' primer. Each TCR beta cDNA molecule received a unique molecular identifier from a template-switch 5' adaptor carrying 12 random nucleotides. Each sample yielded at least 2.5 million CDR3-containing paired-end reads. First-strand cDNA was synthesized from all RNA with the Mint cDNA synthesis kit, primed by a TRBC-specific oligonucleotide. After uracil-DNA glycosylase treatment, a first 18-cycle PCR used universal primers M1SS and BC2_uni_R on all cDNA. The original pipeline was this. Normalization of each sample was performed by random selection of 1 million high-quality reads, each carrying a distinct molecular identifier. Reads sharing molecular identifiers were discarded rather than binned into consensus sequences. MiTCR, with a Q25 quality threshold and the strictest error-elimination algorithm, was used for CDR3 identification, clonotype clustering and error correction. Lower-bound total TCR beta diversity was estimated with a nonparametric unseen species model using Euler transformation. Using fastp at Q25 and MiXCR, TCRdb reprocessed the public reads and kept productive beta chains. Records with the same CDR3 protein are collapsed into one entry carrying the most frequent genes and DNA. The V and J calls and clone size come from TCRdb's table, not from the authors' own analysis. Across this sample there are fewer than 2,000,000 distinct CDR3 sequences, with around 35% seen only once. The top ten clones comprise over 9% of the sample.

Findings and caveats that apply to the study as a whole: Bulk unsorted PBMC profiling prevented conclusive comparison of naive and antigen-experienced compartments. Because the CMV infection status of the donors was unknown, age-related changes in expanded clonotypes may potentially have been confounded. Estimates of total diversity based on one million sequenced T cells were considered lower bounds and underestimates. Observed TCR beta diversity per million T cells fell roughly linearly with age, and a significant reduction was already apparent by age roughly 40. The long-lived group showed more naive CD4+ T cells, fewer expanded clones and increased TCR diversity than the aged group, suggesting age selection. Observed TCR beta diversity correlated strongly with the percentage of naive T cells measured by flow cytometry.

Regarding this clonotype: Its binding antigen is unknown. The sample holds no much larger clone one base away, and base qualities are not on file.

Source material: blood. In this chain, TRBV6-1 is recombined with TRBJ1-2, and TRBD1 matches 9 of the central bases. The sequence derives from a woman younger than 45 in good health. The nucleotide sequence is given as TGTGCCAGCAGCGCTAGACAGGGGGAGCGAGACTATGGCTACACCTTC. Its protein product is CASSARQGERDYGYTF.